The source of this T cell receptor (beta chain) is a study of regulatory T cells in long-lasting Graves disease. Study summary: Less than 3 months of antithyroid drugs had been taken by newly diagnosed Graves' patients. General study points: A limited number of samples was an acknowledged limitation.

The V gene end was trimmed by 2 bases and the J gene end by 6 bases; junction bases not matched to a gene: 18. Germline V CDR1 and CDR2: MNHNS, SASEGT. This CDR3 is 19 amino acids long. At least ten counts were recorded for this clonotype. Its antigen is not known. Time point given: newly diagnosed GD, antithyroid drugs for less than 3 months. RNA from PBMCs was the source of the TCR library. With iRepertoire HTBI primers and Arm-PCR of CDR3 regions, TCR beta libraries were built. MiXCR, applied by TCRdb to the multiplex PCR reads, yields one record per CDR3 protein. In the table there are around 250,000 distinct CDR3 sequences, around 19% of which are singletons. This sample was also put to use in a study of T cells in Graves' hyperthyroidism and ophthalmopathy. That paper notes: The HTBI primer set was used in a first-round RT-PCR of the TCR CDR3. Blood shared most expanded thyroid clonotypes above 0.001.

The starting material was peripheral blood mononuclear cells (PBMCs), obtained at new diagnosis, from a patient treated with antithyroid drugs. The V call is TRBV6-1, the J call TRBJ2-1; TRBD2 matches 8 bases. The TCR sequence derives from a woman in her twenties or thirties with Graves disease. As DNA, the CDR3 is TGTGCCAGCAGTGAACCTCATATCGCGCGGGGGGCTCTTTCCAATGAGCAGTTCTTC. Residues: CASSEPHIARGALSNEQFF.